This paragraph reports one T cell receptor (beta chain). This receptor's antigen is unknown. Base-call qualities are not available, and no considerably larger clone is one nucleotide away. From the germline V gene (reference sequence), CDR1 is DFQATT and CDR2 is SNEGSKA. From the cysteine up to the phenylalanine, the CDR3 has a length of 14 residues. Just CDR3 DNA is preserved here, 42 bases in frame from base 1. The germline ends are 15 bases apart after V is trimmed by 1 base and J by 6 bases. Libraries came from 5' RACE. For sequencing, an Illumina HiSeq 2500 was employed. A second PCR of roughly 6 to 11 cycles was run with a J-beta primer mix and a sample-barcoded 5' primer. A template-switch 5' adaptor carrying 12 random nucleotides introduced a unique molecular identifier onto each TCR beta cDNA molecule. Each sample yielded at least 2.5 million CDR3-containing paired-end reads. All of the RNA was converted into first-strand cDNA using the Mint cDNA synthesis kit, with a TRBC-specific oligonucleotide serving as the primer. All cDNA was treated with uracil-DNA glycosylase and then went through a first 18-cycle PCR with the universal primers M1SS and BC2_uni_R. The original methods were these. For normalization, 1 million high-quality reads were randomly selected from each sample, with every read carrying a distinct molecular identifier. Instead of being binned into consensus sequences, reads that shared molecular identifiers were thrown out. MiTCR, with a Q25 quality threshold and the strictest error-elimination algorithm, was used for CDR3 identification, clonotype clustering and error correction. A nonparametric unseen species model with Euler transformation was used to estimate a lower bound on total TCR beta diversity. Through fastp at Q25 and MiXCR, TCRdb rebuilt clones from the public reads, retaining in-frame beta chains. A single entry per CDR3 protein holds the most common genes and DNA from its merged rows. The V and J calls shown here were made by TCRdb, not taken from the authors' results. The sample table lists over 500,000 distinct CDR3 sequences, about a quarter of them with a count of one. Approximately 3.6% of the sample comes from the top ten.

This specimen belongs to a study of blood T cells in healthy people across ages (dated by TCRdb to between 2014 and 2016). About the investigation overall: In model experiments, template switching captured about one uniquely barcoded TCR beta cDNA molecule for every two T cells. The donors were split into four age groups: young (average about 16 years), middle-aged (roughly 42), aged (62) and long-lived (approximately 89). The study measured age-related changes in TCR beta repertoire diversity using deep sequencing normalized with unique cDNA molecular identifiers. Two additional independent replicas of 1 million unique cDNA reads from the same blood draw were analyzed for two donors (one aged 18 to 30 and one aged 80 or older). The paper's findings and limits, for the study overall: Because the CMV infection status of the donors was unknown, age-related changes in expanded clonotypes may potentially have been confounded. Observed TCR beta diversity per million T cells fell roughly linearly with age, and a significant reduction was already apparent by age around 39. Bulk unsorted PBMC profiling prevented conclusive comparison of naive and antigen-experienced compartments. Total diversity estimates from one million sequenced T cells were considered lower bounds and underestimates. There was a strong correlation between observed TCR beta diversity and the percentage of naive T cells measured by flow cytometry. Compared with the aged group, more naive CD4+ T cells, fewer expanded clones and increased TCR diversity were shown by the long-lived group, suggesting age selection.

The donors were 40 or so Caucasian individuals from Russia, aged 6 to 90 years, who were systemically healthy. About 9.6 milliliters of peripheral blood were collected from each donor into EDTA-treated Vacutainer tubes. Ficoll-Paque density-gradient centrifugation was used to isolate PBMCs, with at least 6 million per sample. Total RNA, at least 5 micrograms per sample, was extracted from PBMCs with Trizol reagent. For every donor, flow cytometry on a PBMC aliquot measured the percentage of naive CD45RAhigh/CD27high T cells. This sample also appeared in a second study, on T cells of mothers and their children. That second publication adds: Nine systemically healthy Caucasian individuals, comprising three mothers and their six children, were included as donors. cDNA synthesis consumed the entire amount of extracted RNA, loaded at 1.5 ug RNA in each 15 ul reaction. Sample barcodes and 2-4 random nucleotides were added via the M1S primer in the second PCR. Over 8 million TCR beta CDR3 reads were obtained for each mother, and millions of reads were obtained for each child. Thymic selection shapes the output of TCR recombination in a similar way in related and unrelated pairs, and inherited differences have a minor effect. Normalized repertoire overlap was always slightly but never significantly higher in related than unrelated mother-child pairs. No persistent microchimeric T cell clones were detected, at a sensitivity of approximately 100 clones per million clonotypes. In the study, deep NGS was used to compare the TCR beta repertoires of mothers and children, and features distinguishing related mother-child pairs from unrelated individuals were sought. Mothers averaged roughly 36 +/- 4 years of age and children averaged about 10 +/- 4 years. After adapter ligation was performed with NEBNext reagents, the libraries were sequenced on an Illumina HiSeq 2000 with 100+100 nt paired-end reads. To avoid cross-contamination, the mother libraries and the child libraries were prepared a month apart and sequenced in separate runs. For each donor, between roughly 450,000 and 2,300,000 distinct TCR beta clonotypes were identified. Naive TCR beta clonotypes were estimated from low-frequency clonotypes matched to each donor's FACS-determined naive share, without sorting.

Rearrangement joined TRBV20-1 to TRBJ1-2, and TRBD1 may be the D gene, going by 5 matching bases. This clonotype was obtained from a boy under 10 years old in good health. The sample was blood. In nucleotides, the sequence is TGCAGTGCTAGAGCCGGGAGGGCGGGGGATGGCTACACCTTC. Translation gives CSARAGRAGDGYTF.